The clone carrying this T cell receptor (beta chain) was seen a handful of times. TCRdb re-called the RACE reads with MiXCR, one entry per CDR3 protein. This table has around 380,000 distinct CDR3 sequences, approximately 5.8% appearing once. V dropped 2 bases and J dropped 3 bases, with 11 bases sitting between them. Germline lookup yields CDR1 MNHEY and CDR2 SMNVEV (reference sequence). CDR3 length: 14 residues. The data derive from a study of human T cells and chemical hapten exposure. The time point denotes: pre-sensitization, week 0. The sample's treatment: therapeutic diphenylcyclopropenone sensitization with weekly scalp DPC.

This TCR came from a woman aged 18-29 years with alopecia areata. Some clones in this sample may be carry-over from other donors' samples. The J gene is TRBJ2-7, the V gene TRBV27; D gene uncertain. Sample: whole blood, taken in connection with sensitization to the hapten diphenylcyclopropenone (DPC). The CDR3 here is CASSLIGRYYEQYF. The CDR3 DNA follows: TGTGCCAGCAGTTTAATCGGGCGGTACTACGAGCAGTACTTC.